The 5 T cell receptor beta chains reported below all come from one sample, sequenced in a study of blood T cell repertoires in COVID-19. TCRdb keeps only in-frame clones here, not all; method: immunoSEQ multiplex PCR. The sample records about 400,000 clones, 80% to 90% being singletons. Sequenced: peripheral blood. These TCRs come from a man aged 35 to 55 with acute or convalescent COVID-19.

This rearrangement joins TRBV4-1 to TRBJ1-4; no definite D call. The CDR3 loop spans 13 amino acids. Trimming stripped 1 base from V and 11 bases from J, with 11 bases between. Germline V gene lookup returns CDR1 MGHRA and CDR2 YSYEKL. CDR3 protein: CASSQVGQRKLFF. CDR3 coding DNA: TGCGCCAGCAGCCAAGTCGGCCAGAGGAAACTGTTTTTT.

This clone was observed once. The CDR3 DNA follows: TGCGCCAGCAGCCAAGTCTCGCAGGGGACAGGGGTGGGCAATCAGCCCCAGCATTTT. Amino acids: CASSQVSQGTGVGNQPQHF. V usage is TRBV4-1 and J usage is TRBJ1-5; 10 nucleotides align to TRBD1. The CDR3 spans 19 residues. Germline-derived CDR1 and CDR2 are MGHRA and YSYEKL. Germline trimming cut 1 base from V and 2 bases from J; bases unmatched to any gene: 11.

The table lists this clone with a count of one. V gene TRBV12-3 or TRBV12-4 combines with J gene TRBJ2-7; D remains unclear. Trimming removed 3 bases at V and 2 bases at J, with 2 bases between. This CDR3 has 11 residues. The chain's CDR3 is CASSFTYEQYF. CDR3 nucleotide sequence: TGTGCCAGCAGTTTTACCTACGAGCAGTACTTC.

J is TRBJ1-5 and V is TRBV6-5; D might be TRBD1 (6 bases). CDR1 and CDR2 (germline): MNHEY, SVGAGI. V lost 0 bases to trimming and J lost 5 bases, with 14 bases between them. The CDR3 loop spans 16 amino acids. CDR3 loop: CASSYSTEQGYQPQHF. CDR3 nucleotide sequence: TGTGCCAGCAGTTACTCGACGGAACAGGGCTATCAGCCCCAGCATTTT.

This clone was observed once. The chain couples TRBV20-1 to TRBJ2-1; the D gene is possibly TRBD2 (5 bases). The CDR3 spans 18 residues. CDR1 is DFQATT and CDR2 is SNEGSKA in the germline V gene (reference sequence). V gave up 3 bases and J gave up 9 bases, with 30 bases separating them. The CDR3 DNA is TGCAGTGCTAGTTGGAGGAGTCCGGCGGAGCCGCTACATCGTGAGCAGTTCTTC. It specifies CSASWRSPAEPLHREQFF.